This T cell receptor beta chain was sequenced during a study of OX40 agonist ivuxolimab in advanced cancers. Only in-frame clones appear in the TCRdb table, and some are missing; sequencing was by immunoSEQ multiplex PCR. The table records around 40,000 clones, approximately 84% of them present only once. This clone was recorded a few times. CDR1 is SEHNR, CDR2 FQNEAQ, per germline (reference sequence). CDR3 length: 14 amino acids. The ends were cut back, 4 bases at V and 6 bases at J, with 15 bases in the middle. The chain combines TRBV7-9 with TRBJ1-1, with D perhaps TRBD1 (5 bases). This sequence originates from an adult with an advanced solid tumor such as melanoma, head and neck, liver or kidney cancer. This sample comprised CD4+ or CD8+ T cells sorted from blood, obtained in a trial of the OX40 agonist ivuxolimab. The CDR3 is CASSSGGQGPEAFF. The CDR3 DNA reads TGTGCCAGCAGCTCTGGAGGGCAGGGCCCTGAAGCTTTCTTT.